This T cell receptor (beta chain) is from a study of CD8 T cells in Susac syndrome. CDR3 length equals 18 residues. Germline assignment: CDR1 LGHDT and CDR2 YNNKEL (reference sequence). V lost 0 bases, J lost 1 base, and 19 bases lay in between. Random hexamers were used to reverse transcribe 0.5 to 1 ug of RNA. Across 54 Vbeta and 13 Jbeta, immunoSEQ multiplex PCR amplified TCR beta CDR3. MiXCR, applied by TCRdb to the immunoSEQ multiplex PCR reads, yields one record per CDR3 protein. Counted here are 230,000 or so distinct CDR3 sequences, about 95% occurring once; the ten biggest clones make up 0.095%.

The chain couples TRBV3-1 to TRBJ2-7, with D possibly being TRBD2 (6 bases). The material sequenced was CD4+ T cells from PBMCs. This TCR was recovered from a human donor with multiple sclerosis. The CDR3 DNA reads TGTGCCAGCAGCCAAGAAAGGCCCCTGGCGGGGAAATCCTACGAGCAGTACTTC. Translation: CASSQERPLAGKSYEQYF.